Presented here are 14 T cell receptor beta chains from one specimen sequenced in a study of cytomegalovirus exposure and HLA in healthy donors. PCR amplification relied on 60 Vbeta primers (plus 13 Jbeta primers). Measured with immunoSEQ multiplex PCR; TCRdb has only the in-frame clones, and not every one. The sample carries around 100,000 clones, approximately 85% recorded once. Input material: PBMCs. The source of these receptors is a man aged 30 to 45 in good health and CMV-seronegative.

The CDR3 DNA sequence: TGTGCCAGCAGTTACGGGGACAGGGTTGGAGGGTCACCCCTCCACTTT. Encoded protein: CASSYGDRVGGSPLHF. The chain is built from TRBV6-5 and TRBJ1-6, with 9 bases aligning to TRBD1. V was pared by 2 bases and J by 10 bases, with 9 bases of the junction left unmatched. Germline CDR1 MNHEY, CDR2 SVGAGI. The CDR3 runs to 16 residues.

CDR3 sequence (DNA): TGTGCCAGCAGCTTAGATCGAACCTCAGGGGGCGATGGCTACACCTTC. As protein: CASSLDRTSGGDGYTF. The chain combines TRBV11-2 with TRBJ1-2; TRBD1 matches 8 bases. J gave up 6 bases and V 0 bases, and 9 bases lay outside the gene matches. Germline loops: CDR1 SGHAT, CDR2 FQNNGV. This CDR3 is built from 16 residues.

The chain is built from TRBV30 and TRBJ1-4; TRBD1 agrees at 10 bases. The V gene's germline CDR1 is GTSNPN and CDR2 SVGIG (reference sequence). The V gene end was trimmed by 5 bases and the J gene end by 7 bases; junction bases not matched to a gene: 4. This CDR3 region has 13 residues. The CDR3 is CAWSDRGLEKLFF. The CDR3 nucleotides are TGTGCCTGGTCCGACAGGGGGCTTGAAAAACTGTTTTTT. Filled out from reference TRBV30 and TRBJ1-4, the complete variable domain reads SQTIHQWPATLVQPVGSPLSLECTVEGTSNPNLYWYRQAAGRGLQLLFYSVGIGQISSEVPQNLSASRPQDRQFILSSKKLLLSDSGFYLCAWSDRGLEKLFFGSGTQLSVL.

The CDR3 loop reads CASRKRQGENSPLHF. The DNA for the CDR3 is TGTGCCAGCAGGAAAAGACAGGGGGAGAATTCACCCCTCCACTTT. The chain combines TRBV2 with TRBJ1-6, with TRBD1 matching 9 bases. The CDR3 covers 15 residues. Germline V gives CDR1 SNHLY, CDR2 FYNNEI. Germline trimming cut 6 bases from V and 7 bases from J; bases unmatched to any gene: 7. The variable domain in full, with the rest retrieved from reference TRBV2 and TRBJ1-6, is EPEVTQTPSHQVTQMGQEVILRCVPISNHLYFYWYRQILGQKVEFLVSFYNNEISEKSEIFDDQFSVERPDGSNFTLKIRSTKLEDSAMYFCASRKRQGENSPLHFGNGTRLTVT.

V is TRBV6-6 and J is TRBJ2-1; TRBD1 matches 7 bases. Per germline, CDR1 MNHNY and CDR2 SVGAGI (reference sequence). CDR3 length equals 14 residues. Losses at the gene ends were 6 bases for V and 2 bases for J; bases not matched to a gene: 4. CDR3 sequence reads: CASRWDRTYNEQFF. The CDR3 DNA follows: TGTGCCAGCAGGTGGGACAGAACCTACAATGAGCAGTTCTTC.

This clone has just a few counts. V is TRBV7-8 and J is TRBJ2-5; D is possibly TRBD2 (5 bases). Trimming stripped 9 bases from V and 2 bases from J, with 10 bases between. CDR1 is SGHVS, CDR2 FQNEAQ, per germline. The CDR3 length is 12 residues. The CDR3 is CASEGWQETQYF. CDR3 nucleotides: TGTGCCAGTGAGGGTTGGCAAGAGACCCAGTACTTC.

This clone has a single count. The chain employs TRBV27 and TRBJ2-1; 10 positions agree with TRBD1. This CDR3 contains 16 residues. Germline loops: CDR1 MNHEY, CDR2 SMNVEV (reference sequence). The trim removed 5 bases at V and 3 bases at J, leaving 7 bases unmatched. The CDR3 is CASSPLWTGGYNEQFF. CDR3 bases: TGTGCCAGCAGTCCCCTGTGGACAGGGGGCTACAATGAGCAGTTCTTC.

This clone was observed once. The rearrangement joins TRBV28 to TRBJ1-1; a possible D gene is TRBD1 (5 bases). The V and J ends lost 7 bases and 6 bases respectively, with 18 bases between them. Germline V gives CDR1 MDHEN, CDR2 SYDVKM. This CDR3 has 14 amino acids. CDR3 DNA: TGTGCCAGCATCCAGGTCAGGTCGGGGGCTGAAGCTTTCTTT. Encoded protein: CASIQVRSGAEAFF.

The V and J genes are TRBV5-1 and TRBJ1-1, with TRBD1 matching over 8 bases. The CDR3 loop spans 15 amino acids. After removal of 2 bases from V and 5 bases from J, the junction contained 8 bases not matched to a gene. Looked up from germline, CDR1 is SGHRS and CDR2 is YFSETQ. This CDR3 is CASSFGTGVGTEAFF. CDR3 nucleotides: TGCGCCAGCAGCTTCGGGACAGGAGTTGGTACTGAAGCTTTCTTT.

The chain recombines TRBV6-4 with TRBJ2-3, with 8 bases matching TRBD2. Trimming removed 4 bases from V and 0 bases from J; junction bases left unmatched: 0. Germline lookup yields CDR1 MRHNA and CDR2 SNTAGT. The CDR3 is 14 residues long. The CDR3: CASSGTSSTDTQYF. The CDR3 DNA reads TGTGCCAGCAGTGGGACTAGCAGCACAGATACGCAGTATTTT.

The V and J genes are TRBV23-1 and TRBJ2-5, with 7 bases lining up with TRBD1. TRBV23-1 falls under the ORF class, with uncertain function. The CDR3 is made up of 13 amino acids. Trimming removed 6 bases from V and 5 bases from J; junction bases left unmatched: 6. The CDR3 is CASSRQGGETQYF. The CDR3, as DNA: TGCGCCAGCAGCCGACAGGGCGGCGAGACCCAGTACTTC.

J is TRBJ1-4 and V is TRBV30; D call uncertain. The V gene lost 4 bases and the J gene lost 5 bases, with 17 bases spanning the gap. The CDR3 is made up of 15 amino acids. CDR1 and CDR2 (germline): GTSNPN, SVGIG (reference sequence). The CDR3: CAWKRGRTSNEKLFF. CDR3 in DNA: TGTGCCTGGAAGCGAGGGCGCACTTCAAATGAAAAACTGTTTTTT. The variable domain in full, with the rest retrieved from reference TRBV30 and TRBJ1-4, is SQTIHQWPATLVQPVGSPLSLECTVEGTSNPNLYWYRQAAGRGLQLLFYSVGIGQISSEVPQNLSASRPQDRQFILSSKKLLLSDSGFYLCAWKRGRTSNEKLFFGSGTQLSVL.

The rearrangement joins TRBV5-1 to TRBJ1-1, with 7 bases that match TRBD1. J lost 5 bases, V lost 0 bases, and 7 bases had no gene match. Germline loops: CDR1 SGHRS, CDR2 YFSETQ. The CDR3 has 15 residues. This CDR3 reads CASSLEPAGGTEAFF. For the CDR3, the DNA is TGCGCCAGCAGCTTGGAACCGGCAGGGGGTACTGAAGCTTTCTTT.

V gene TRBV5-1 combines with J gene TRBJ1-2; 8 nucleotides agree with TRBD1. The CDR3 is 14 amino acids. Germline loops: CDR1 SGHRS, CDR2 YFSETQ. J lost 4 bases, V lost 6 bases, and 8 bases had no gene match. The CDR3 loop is CASNPGQGGYGYTF. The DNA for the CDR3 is TGCGCCAGCAACCCTGGACAGGGTGGCTATGGCTACACCTTC.